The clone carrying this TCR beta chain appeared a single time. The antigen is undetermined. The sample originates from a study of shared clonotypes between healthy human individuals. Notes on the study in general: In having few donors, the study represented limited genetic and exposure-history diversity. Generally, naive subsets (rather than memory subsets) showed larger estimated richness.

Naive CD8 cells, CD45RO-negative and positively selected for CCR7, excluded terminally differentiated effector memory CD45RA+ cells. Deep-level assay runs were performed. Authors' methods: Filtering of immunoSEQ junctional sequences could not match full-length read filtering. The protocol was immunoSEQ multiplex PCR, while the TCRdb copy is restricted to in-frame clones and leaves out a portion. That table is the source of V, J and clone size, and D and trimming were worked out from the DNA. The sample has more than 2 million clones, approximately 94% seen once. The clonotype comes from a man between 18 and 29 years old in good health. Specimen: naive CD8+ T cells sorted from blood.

The CDR3 loop reads CASSHRTGPYEQYF. DNA for the CDR3: TGCGCCAGCAGCCATCGGACAGGCCCCTACGAGCAGTACTTC. V is TRBV4-1 and J is TRBJ2-7; 7 nucleotides align to TRBD1. The CDR3 length is 14 residues. Germline trimming cut 3 bases from V and 2 bases from J; bases unmatched to any gene: 4. CDR1 and CDR2 from the germline V gene are MGHRA and YSYEKL.